One sample yielded the 25 T cell receptor beta chains listed below, sequenced in a study of Ad26.COV2.S vaccination and SARS-CoV-2 variants. The data were produced by immunoSEQ multiplex PCR, yet TCRdb's version contains in-frame clones alone and is incomplete. The profile shows hundreds of thousands of clones, roughly 90% of them singletons. Sample treatment: about 20 received Ad26.COV2.S at low or high dose, single or two shots; 5 received placebo; per-sample allocation not given. Repertoires come from day 63 after the first vaccine or placebo injection. Sequencing used peripheral blood, obtained in a trial of Ad26.COV2.S vaccine versus placebo. The origin of the receptors is a person between 18 and 65 years old who received the Ad26.COV2.S COVID-19 vaccine or a placebo.

This chain links TRBV7-2 with TRBJ2-7; 8 positions agree with TRBD2. The trim removed 5 bases at V and 2 bases at J, leaving 8 bases unmatched. The CDR3 runs 15 residues. Per germline, CDR1 SGHTA and CDR2 FQGNSA. CDR3 sequence: CASSPAGGGPYEQYF. In nucleotides, the CDR3 is TGTGCCAGCAGCCCGGCCGGGGGGGGACCCTACGAGCAGTACTTC. The entire variable domain, with the rest obtained from reference TRBV7-2 and TRBJ2-7, is as follows: GAGVSQSPSNKVTEKGKDVELRCDPISGHTALYWYRQSLGQGLEFLIYFQGNSAPDKSGLPSDRFSAERTGGSVSTLTIQRTQQEDSAVYLCASSPAGGGPYEQYFGPGTRLTVT.

The rearrangement links TRBV29-1 to TRBJ2-5; TRBD2 agrees at 8 bases. Trimming removed 6 bases from V and 1 base from J; junction bases left unmatched: 16. Germline lookup yields CDR1 SQVTM and CDR2 ANQGSEA. The CDR3 contains 17 residues. The CDR3 region has the DNA TGCAGCGTGATGGGCGTTCGGGATAGCGGGACCCAAGAGACCCAGTACTTC. This encodes CSVMGVRDSGTQETQYF.

The genes are TRBV28 and TRBJ1-2; 12 bases agree with TRBD1. Germline V gene lookup returns CDR1 MDHEN and CDR2 SYDVKM. The CDR3 has 17 amino acids. Unmatched junction bases numbered 7, after V lost 5 bases and J lost 0 bases. The CDR3, as DNA: TGTGCCAGCAGTCAAGGGACAGGGGGCGGAGCTAACTATGGCTACACCTTC. Translated: CASSQGTGGGANYGYTF.

This chain links TRBV6-5 with TRBJ2-7; TRBD1 is a possible D gene (5 bases). V was shortened by 4 bases and J by 3 bases, with 10 bases between the two germline ends. CDR1 is MNHEY, CDR2 SVGAGI, per germline. CDR3 length: 13 residues. In DNA, the CDR3 is TGTGCCAGCAGTTGGACACGACACTACGAGCAGTACTTC. As protein: CASSWTRHYEQYF.

The chain recombines TRBV11-2 with TRBJ2-5; weak D call: TRBD1 (7 bases). V was clipped by 0 bases and J by 4 bases, with 12 bases between them. The CDR3 has 15 amino acids. The germline gives CDR1 SGHAT, CDR2 FQNNGV. The CDR3 is CASSLDQGGRETQYF. The CDR3 bases are TGTGCCAGCAGCTTAGATCAGGGGGGCAGAGAGACCCAGTACTTC.

The chain carries TRBV5-1 and TRBJ2-7; D might be TRBD2 (5 bases). CDR3 length: 13 amino acids. V lost 4 bases to trimming and J lost 12 bases, with 20 bases between them. Germline assignment: CDR1 SGHRS and CDR2 YFSETQ. The DNA for the CDR3 is TGCGCCAGCAGCCCTTACGGACCGGACGCGGGGTACTTC. This sequence encodes CASSPYGPDAGYF.

This chain joins TRBV18 and TRBJ1-5; D is unclear. The CDR3 is 13 residues long. The ends were cut back, 2 bases at V and 4 bases at J, with 6 bases in the middle. Germline values: CDR1 KGHSH, CDR2 LQKENI. CDR3 DNA: TGTGCCAGCTCACCAAACGGGAATCAGCCCCAGCATTTT. This gives the protein CASSPNGNQPQHF.

V is TRBV9 and J is TRBJ1-1; D gene unclear. The CDR3 extends over 16 amino acids. Germline lookup yields CDR1 SGDLS and CDR2 YYNGEE. Trimming cost V 0 bases and J 5 bases, with 17 bases left between them. The CDR3 loop reads CASSVASIETITEAFF. Written as DNA, the CDR3 is TGTGCCAGCAGCGTAGCGAGTATAGAGACGATAACTGAAGCTTTCTTT.

This clone was seen once. The chain uses TRBV30 and TRBJ1-5, with D possibly matching TRBD1 (5 bases). Germline V gene sequence: CDR1 GTSNPN, CDR2 SVGIG (reference sequence). The length of the CDR3 is 15 residues. V lost 0 bases and J lost 7, with 16 bases in between. CDR3 bases: TGTGCCTGGAGTGTACAAGGGGCCCTTCGCCAGCCCCAGCATTTT. Translating it yields CAWSVQGALRQPQHF.

V is TRBV7-4 and J is TRBJ2-4, with D perhaps being TRBD1 or TRBD2 (5 bases each). The CDR3 contains 15 residues. V was shortened by 2 bases and J by 3 bases, with 11 bases between the two germline ends. Germline CDR1 and CDR2: SGHVT and SQSDAQ. The CDR3, as DNA: TGTGCCAGCAGCTTATCGGGGCGGGTCAAAAACATTCAGTACTTC. The encoded protein is CASSLSGRVKNIQYF.

This sequence joins TRBV6-4 and TRBJ1-5, with D perhaps matching TRBD1 (6 bases). Trimming shortened V by 8 bases and J by 2 bases, and 22 bases separated the two germline ends. This CDR3 has 17 amino acids. The V gene's germline CDR1 is MRHNA and CDR2 SNTAGT. The CDR3 nucleotides read TGTGCCAGCGGCCGAAGGGGGGAGCGAGTAGGCAATCAGCCCCAGCATTTT. Protein product: CASGRRGERVGNQPQHF.

This clone has just one count. The V call is TRBV2, the J call TRBJ1-4; 11 bases are shared with TRBD1. J gave up 12 bases and V 6 bases, and 9 bases lay outside the gene matches. Germline CDR1 is SNHLY and CDR2 is FYNNEI. The CDR3 has 14 amino acids. CDR3 protein: CASSPGQGARELFF. The CDR3 coding sequence is TGTGCCAGCAGCCCAGGACAGGGGGCGCGAGAACTGTTTTTT. Complete variable domain (other parts from reference TRBV2 and TRBJ1-4): EPEVTQTPSHQVTQMGQEVILRCVPISNHLYFYWYRQILGQKVEFLVSFYNNEISEKSEIFDDQFSVERPDGSNFTLKIRSTKLEDSAMYFCASSPGQGARELFFGSGTQLSVL.

In this sample, this clone turned up once. This chain uses TRBV30 with TRBJ1-6; D gene unclear. Looked up from germline, CDR1 is GTSNPN and CDR2 is SVGIG (reference sequence). CDR3 length: 14 residues. Trimming pared 2 bases from V and 10 bases from J, leaving 15 bases between. The CDR3 region is CAWSPLRYSSPLHF. CDR3 in DNA: TGTGCCTGGAGTCCTCTTCGTTATAGCTCACCCCTCCACTTT.

The CDR3 DNA follows: TGTGCCAGCAGCCGGGACCCCACAGATACGCAGTATTTT. Its protein product is CASSRDPTDTQYF. This chain links TRBV6-5 with TRBJ2-3; tentatively, D is TRBD1 or TRBD2 (5 bases each). V lost 6 bases and J lost 2, with 9 bases in between. CDR1 and CDR2 from the germline V gene are MNHEY and SVGAGI. The length of the CDR3 is 13 residues.

V is TRBV7-8 and J is TRBJ1-6, with no clear D. V was clipped by 5 bases and J by 7 bases, with 9 bases between them. In germline, CDR1 is SGHVS, CDR2 FQNEAQ. The CDR3 is made up of 13 amino acids. Written as DNA, the CDR3 is TGTGCCAGCAGCGGACTGTTAAATTCACCCCTCCACTTT. Translation: CASSGLLNSPLHF.

This chain uses TRBV6-5 with TRBJ2-7; the D gene is possibly TRBD1 (6 bases). Per the germline V gene, CDR1 is MNHEY and CDR2 is SVGAGI. Trimming stripped 6 bases from V and 4 bases from J, with 16 bases between. The CDR3 has 14 residues. The CDR3 loop reads CASRDPRTAYEQYF. The CDR3 bases are TGTGCCAGCAGGGACCCGCGGACAGCTTACGAGCAGTACTTC.

This clone appeared once. The CDR3 sequence: CASSLGTGTEAFF. CDR3 DNA: TGTGCCAGCAGCTTGGGGACAGGGACTGAAGCTTTCTTT. The V gene is TRBV11-1, the J gene TRBJ1-1, with TRBD1 identical over 9 bases. Germline CDR1 reads SGHAT; CDR2 reads FQDESV (reference sequence). Trimming at V came to 3 bases and at J to 5 bases, leaving 1 base not matched to a gene. This CDR3 is built from 13 residues.

The rearrangement links TRBV28 to TRBJ1-6; maybe TRBD1 (5 bases). The germline V gene has CDR1 MDHEN and CDR2 SYDVKM. This CDR3 comprises 16 residues. V shed 3 bases and J shed 1 base, with 10 bases lying between them. The DNA for the CDR3 is TGTGCCAGCAGTTTGGGCAGGGAATCCTATAATTCACCCCTCCACTTT. This codes for CASSLGRESYNSPLHF.

V gene TRBV6-5 combines with J gene TRBJ1-1, with D unresolved. This CDR3 spans 15 amino acids. V was shortened by 0 bases and J by 6 bases, with 14 bases between the two germline ends. The germline CDR1 and CDR2 sequences are MNHEY and SVGAGI. The CDR3 region is CASSYSRVWAAEAFF. The CDR3 bases are TGTGCCAGCAGTTACTCGAGAGTCTGGGCTGCTGAAGCTTTCTTT.

This chain links TRBV12-3 or TRBV12-4 with TRBJ1-5; D is uncertain. The V and J ends lost 4 bases and 7 bases respectively, with 8 bases between them. This CDR3 contains 12 residues. CDR3 nucleotides: TGTGCCAGCAGTTCCACATCCCAGCCCCAGCATTTT. Its translation: CASSSTSQPQHF.

The chain employs TRBV20-1 and TRBJ2-5; D unresolved. Germline loops: CDR1 DFQATT, CDR2 SNEGSKA (reference sequence). V was shortened by 3 bases and J by 2 bases, with 10 bases between the two germline ends. The CDR3 has 13 amino acids. The CDR3 spells CSASELLQETQYF. DNA of the CDR3: TGCAGTGCTAGTGAACTGCTGCAAGAGACCCAGTACTTC.

This clone showed up just a few times. The gene calls are TRBV6-5 and TRBJ2-7; the D gene is possibly TRBD2 (6 bases). This CDR3 is 14 amino acids long. Trimming shortened V by 0 bases and J by 5 bases, and 11 bases separated the two germline ends. Germline CDR1 reads MNHEY; CDR2 reads SVGAGI. CDR3 in DNA: TGTGCCAGCAGTTACTCGGCGGGATCCCACGAGCAGTACTTC. Translated, it gives CASSYSAGSHEQYF.

The gene calls are TRBV5-1 and TRBJ1-2; 7 bases are shared with TRBD1. Germline CDR1 reads SGHRS; CDR2 reads YFSETQ. Trimming took 4 bases from V and 8 from J; bases not matched to a gene: 5. The CDR3 contains 12 residues. The CDR3 region is CASSPNRGGYTF. In DNA form, the CDR3 reads TGCGCCAGCAGCCCTAACAGGGGAGGCTACACCTTC.

This sequence joins TRBV6-2 or TRBV6-3 and TRBJ2-3; D might be TRBD1 (6 bases). Trimming pared 6 bases from V and 5 bases from J, leaving 15 bases between. Germline-derived CDR1 and CDR2 are MNHEY and SVGEGT. There are 14 residues in the CDR3. The CDR3 loop reads CASSSTLQGDTQYF. Written as DNA, the CDR3 is TGTGCCAGCAGCTCAACCTTACAGGGAGATACGCAGTATTTT.

J is TRBJ1-1 and V is TRBV4-3; weak D call: TRBD1 (6 bases). Germline V CDR1 and CDR2: LGHNA, YSLEER. The CDR3 consists of 15 residues. V lost 0 bases to trimming and J lost 1 base, with 9 bases between them. Here the CDR3 DNA reads TGCGCCAGCAGCCAAGAGGGGGCGACGAACACTGAAGCTTTCTTT. Translated: CASSQEGATNTEAFF.